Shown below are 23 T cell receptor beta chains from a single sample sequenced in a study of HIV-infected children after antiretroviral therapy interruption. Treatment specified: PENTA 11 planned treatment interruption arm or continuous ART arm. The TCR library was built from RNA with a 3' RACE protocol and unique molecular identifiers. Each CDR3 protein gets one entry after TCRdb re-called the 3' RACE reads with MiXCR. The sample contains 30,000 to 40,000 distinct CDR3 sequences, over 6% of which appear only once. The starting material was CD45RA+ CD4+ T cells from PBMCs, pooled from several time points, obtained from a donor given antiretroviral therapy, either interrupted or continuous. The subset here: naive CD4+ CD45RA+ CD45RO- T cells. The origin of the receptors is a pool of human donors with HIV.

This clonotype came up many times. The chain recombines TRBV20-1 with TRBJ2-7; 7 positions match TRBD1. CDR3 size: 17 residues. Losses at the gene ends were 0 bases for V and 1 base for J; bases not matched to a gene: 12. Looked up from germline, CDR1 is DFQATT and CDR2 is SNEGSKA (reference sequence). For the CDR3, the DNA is TGCAGTGCTAGAGATCGAAGGGACAGCCGAGGATCCTACGAGCAGTACTTC. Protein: CSARDRRDSRGSYEQYF.

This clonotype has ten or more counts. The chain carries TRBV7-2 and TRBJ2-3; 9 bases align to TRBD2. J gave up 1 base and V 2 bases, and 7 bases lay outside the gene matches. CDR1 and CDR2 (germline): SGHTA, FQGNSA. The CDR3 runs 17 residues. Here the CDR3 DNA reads TGTGCCAGCAGCTTATCCGTCATAGCGGGGGGCACAGATACGCAGTATTTT. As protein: CASSLSVIAGGTDTQYF.

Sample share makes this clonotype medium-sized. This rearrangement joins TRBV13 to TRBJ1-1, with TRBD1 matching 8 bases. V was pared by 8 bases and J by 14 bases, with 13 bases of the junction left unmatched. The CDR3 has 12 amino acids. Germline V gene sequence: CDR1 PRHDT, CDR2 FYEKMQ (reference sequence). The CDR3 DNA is TGTGCCAGCTCTCTCGGACAGGGCGAAGTCTTCTTT. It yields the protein CASSLGQGEVFF. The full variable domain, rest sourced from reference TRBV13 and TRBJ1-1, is AAGVIQSPRHLIKEKRETATLKCYPIPRHDTVYWYQQGPGQDPQFLISFYEKMQSDKGSIPDRFSAQQFSDYHSELNMSSLELGDSALYFCASSLGQGEVFFGQGTRLTVV.

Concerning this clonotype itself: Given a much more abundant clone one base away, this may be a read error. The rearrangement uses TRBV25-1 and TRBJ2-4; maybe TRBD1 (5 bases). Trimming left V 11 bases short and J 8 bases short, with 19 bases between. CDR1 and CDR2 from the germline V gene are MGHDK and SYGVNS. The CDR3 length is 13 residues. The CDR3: CAGQGALVDIQYF. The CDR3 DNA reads TGTGCCGGTCAAGGGGCCCTGGTAGACATTCAGTACTTC. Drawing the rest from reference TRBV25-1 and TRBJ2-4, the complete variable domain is EADIYQTPRYLVIGTGKKITLECSQTMGHDKMYWYQQDPGMELHLIHYSYGVNSTEKGDLSSESTVSRIRTEHFPLTLESARPSHTSQYLCAGQGALVDIQYFGAGTRLSVL.

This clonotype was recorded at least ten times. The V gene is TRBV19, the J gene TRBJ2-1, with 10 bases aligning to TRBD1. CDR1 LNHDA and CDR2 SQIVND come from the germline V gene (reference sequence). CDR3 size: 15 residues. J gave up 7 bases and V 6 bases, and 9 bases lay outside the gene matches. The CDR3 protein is CASSHRQGALNEQFF. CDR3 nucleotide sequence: TGTGCCAGTAGCCATAGACAGGGGGCCCTAAATGAGCAGTTCTTC. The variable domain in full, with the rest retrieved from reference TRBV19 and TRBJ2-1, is DGGITQSPKYLFRKEGQNVTLSCEQNLNHDAMYWYRQDPGQGLRLIYYSQIVNDFQKGDIAEGYSVSREKKESFPLTVTSAQKNPTAFYLCASSHRQGALNEQFFGPGTRLTVL.

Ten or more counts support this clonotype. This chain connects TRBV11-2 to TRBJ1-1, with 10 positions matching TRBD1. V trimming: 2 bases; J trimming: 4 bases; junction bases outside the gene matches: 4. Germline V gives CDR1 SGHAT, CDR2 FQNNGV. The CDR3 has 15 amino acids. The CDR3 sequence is CASSLIGTGVTEAFF. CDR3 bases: TGTGCCAGCAGCTTAATAGGGACAGGGGTCACTGAAGCTTTCTTT. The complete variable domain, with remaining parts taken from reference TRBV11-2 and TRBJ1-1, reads EAGVAQSPRYKIIEKRQSVAFWCNPISGHATLYWYQQILGQGPKLLIQFQNNGVVDDSQLPKDRFSAERLKGVDSTLKIQPAKLEDSAVYLCASSLIGTGVTEAFFGQGTRLTVV.

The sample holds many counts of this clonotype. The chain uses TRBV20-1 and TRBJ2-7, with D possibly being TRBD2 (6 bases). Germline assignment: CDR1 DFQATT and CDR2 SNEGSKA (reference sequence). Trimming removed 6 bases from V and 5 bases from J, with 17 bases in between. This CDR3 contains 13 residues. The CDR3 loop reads CSARTGRGNEQYF. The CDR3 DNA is TGCAGTGCCAGGACTGGCCGGGGGAACGAGCAGTACTTC.

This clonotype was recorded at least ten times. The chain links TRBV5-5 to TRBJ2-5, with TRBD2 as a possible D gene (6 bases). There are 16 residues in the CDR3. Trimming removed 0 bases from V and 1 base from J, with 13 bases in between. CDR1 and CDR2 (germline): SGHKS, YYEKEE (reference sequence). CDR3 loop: CASSLALARAQETQYF. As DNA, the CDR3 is TGTGCCAGCAGCTTGGCCCTAGCGCGAGCCCAAGAGACCCAGTACTTC.

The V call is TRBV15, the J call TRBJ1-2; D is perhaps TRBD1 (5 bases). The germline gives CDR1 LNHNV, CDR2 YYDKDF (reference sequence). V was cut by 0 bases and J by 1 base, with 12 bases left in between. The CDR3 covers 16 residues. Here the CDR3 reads CATSRDSPGFNYGYTF. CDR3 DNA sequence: TGTGCCACCAGCAGAGATTCACCAGGGTTTAACTATGGCTACACCTTC.

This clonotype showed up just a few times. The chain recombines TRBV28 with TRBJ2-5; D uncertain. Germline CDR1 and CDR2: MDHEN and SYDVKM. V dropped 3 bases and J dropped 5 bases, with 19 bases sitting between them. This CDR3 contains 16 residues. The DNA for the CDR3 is TGTGCCAGCAGTTTGAGAATCGGACCGATTGGGGAGACCCAGTACTTC. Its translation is CASSLRIGPIGETQYF.

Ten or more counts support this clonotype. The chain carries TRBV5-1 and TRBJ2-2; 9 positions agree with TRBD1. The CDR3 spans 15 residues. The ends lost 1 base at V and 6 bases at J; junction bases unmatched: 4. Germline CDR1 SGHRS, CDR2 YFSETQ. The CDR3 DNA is TGCGCCAGCAGCTTGAGGACAGGGGAAGCCGGGGAGCTGTTTTTT. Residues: CASSLRTGEAGELFF.

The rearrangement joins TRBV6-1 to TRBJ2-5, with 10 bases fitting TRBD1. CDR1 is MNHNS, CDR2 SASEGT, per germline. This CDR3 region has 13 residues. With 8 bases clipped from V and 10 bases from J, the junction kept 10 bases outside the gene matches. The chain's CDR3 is CASGQGGGRDQYF. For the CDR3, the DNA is TGTGCCAGCGGACAGGGGGGGGGCCGGGACCAGTACTTC.

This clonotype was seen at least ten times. The CDR3 DNA follows: TGCAGTGCTAGAGAGGGGCAGGGGGCGGTCGGAAACACCATATATTTT. As protein: CSAREGQGAVGNTIYF. This sequence joins TRBV20-1 and TRBJ1-3, with TRBD1 matching over 8 bases. Looked up from germline, CDR1 is DFQATT and CDR2 is SNEGSKA (reference sequence). The CDR3 is 16 amino acids. The J segment lost 4 bases and the V segment lost 0 bases, leaving 8 bases of the junction unmatched.

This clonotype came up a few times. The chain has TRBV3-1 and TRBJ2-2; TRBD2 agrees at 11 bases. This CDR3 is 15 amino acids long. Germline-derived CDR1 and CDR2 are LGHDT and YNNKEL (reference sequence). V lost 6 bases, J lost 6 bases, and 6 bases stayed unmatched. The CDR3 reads CASRLGLAVPGELFF. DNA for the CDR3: TGTGCCAGCAGACTGGGACTAGCGGTCCCCGGGGAGCTGTTTTTT.

In DNA form, the CDR3 reads TGTGCCAGCTCACCACGGAGGGGCGCAGAATTCAAAATGAACACTGAAGCTTTCTTT. Protein: CASSPRRGAEFKMNTEAFF. This chain joins TRBV18 and TRBJ1-1, with TRBD1 as a possible D gene (5 bases). Germline V gene lookup returns CDR1 KGHSH and CDR2 LQKENI. This CDR3 has 19 residues. The V end was cut by 1 base, the J end by 0 bases, with 21 bases between. The full variable domain, rest sourced from reference TRBV18 and TRBJ1-1, is NAGVMQNPRHLVRRRGQEARLRCSPMKGHSHVYWYRQLPEEGLKFMVYLQKENIIDESGMPKERFSAEFPKEGPSILRIQQVVRGDSAAYFCASSPRRGAEFKMNTEAFFGQGTRLTVV.

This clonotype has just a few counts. CDR3 sequence (DNA): TGTGCCAGCAGCTCGTCAATAGCGGGAGAGGCCTACGAGCAGTACTTC. Its protein product is CASSSSIAGEAYEQYF. V gene TRBV7-9 combines with J gene TRBJ2-7; TRBD2 aligns across 9 bases. Trimming removed 4 bases from V and 2 bases from J; junction bases left unmatched: 9. Germline V lookup: CDR1 SEHNR, CDR2 FQNEAQ (reference sequence). CDR3 length equals 16 residues.

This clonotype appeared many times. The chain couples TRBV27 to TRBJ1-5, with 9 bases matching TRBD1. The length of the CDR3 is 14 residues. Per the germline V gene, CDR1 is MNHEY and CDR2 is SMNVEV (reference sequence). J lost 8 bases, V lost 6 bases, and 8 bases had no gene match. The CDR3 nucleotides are TGTGCCAGCAGCGGGGGGACAGGGATAAAGCCCCAGCATTTT. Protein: CASSGGTGIKPQHF.

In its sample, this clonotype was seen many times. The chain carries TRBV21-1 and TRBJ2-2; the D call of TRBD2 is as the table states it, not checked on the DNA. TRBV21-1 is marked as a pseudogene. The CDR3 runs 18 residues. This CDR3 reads CASSKPPTRRRVTGELFF. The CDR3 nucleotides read TGTGCCAGCAGCAAACCACCGACTAGAAGAAGGGTCACCGGGGAGCTGTTTTTT.

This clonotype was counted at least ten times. In DNA, the CDR3 is TGTGCCAGCAAGCGCGCCCGTCTTGGGGGGAGCACAGATACGCAGTATTTT. It codes for CASKRARLGGSTDTQYF. The chain couples TRBV6-6 to TRBJ2-3, with a possible D match to TRBD2 (6 bases). The V end was cut by 7 bases, the J end by 0 bases, with 20 bases between. CDR1 MNHNY and CDR2 SVGAGI come from the germline V gene (reference sequence). The CDR3 spans 17 residues.

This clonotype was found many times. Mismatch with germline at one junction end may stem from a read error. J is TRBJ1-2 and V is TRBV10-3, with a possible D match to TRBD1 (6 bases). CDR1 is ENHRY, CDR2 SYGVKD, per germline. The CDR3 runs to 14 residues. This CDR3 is CASSEGGSNSDYTF. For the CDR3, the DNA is TGTGCCAGCAGTGAGGGGGGTTCAAACTCCGACTACACCTTC.

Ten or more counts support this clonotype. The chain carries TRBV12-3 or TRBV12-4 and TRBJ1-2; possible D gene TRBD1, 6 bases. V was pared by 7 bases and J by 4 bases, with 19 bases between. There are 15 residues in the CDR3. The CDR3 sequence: CASTQWGQGSYGYTF. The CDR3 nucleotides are TGTGCCAGCACCCAATGGGGGCAGGGCTCCTATGGCTACACCTTC.

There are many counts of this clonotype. The CDR3 region has the DNA TGCAGTGCTAGAGATGTGGAAAAGGTGGTCGGCTACACCTTC. Encoded protein: CSARDVEKVVGYTF. The V and J genes are TRBV20-1 and TRBJ1-2, with no clear D. From germline, CDR1 is DFQATT and CDR2 SNEGSKA (reference sequence). There are 14 residues in the CDR3. Trimming shortened V by 0 bases and J by 8 bases, and 16 bases separated the two germline ends.

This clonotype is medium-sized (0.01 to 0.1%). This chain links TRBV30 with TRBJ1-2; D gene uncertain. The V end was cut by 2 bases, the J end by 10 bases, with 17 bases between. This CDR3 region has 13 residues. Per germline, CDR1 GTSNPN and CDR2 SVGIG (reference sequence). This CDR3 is CAWSLGRNSDYTF. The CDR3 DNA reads TGTGCCTGGAGTCTAGGCAGAAACTCCGACTACACCTTC. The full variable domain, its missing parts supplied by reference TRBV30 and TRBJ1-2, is SQTIHQWPATLVQPVGSPLSLECTVEGTSNPNLYWYRQAAGRGLQLLFYSVGIGQISSEVPQNLSASRPQDRQFILSSKKLLLSDSGFYLCAWSLGRNSDYTFGSGTRLTVV.